Presented here are 21 T cell receptor beta chains from one specimen sequenced in a study of Ad26.COV2.S vaccination and SARS-CoV-2 variants. The treatment: roughly 19 received Ad26.COV2.S at low or high dose, single or two shots; a few received placebo; per-sample allocation not given. At day 63 after the first vaccine or placebo injection, samples were drawn. Measured with immunoSEQ multiplex PCR; TCRdb has only the in-frame clones, and not every one. The sample includes a few hundred thousand clones, about 90% of them seen just once. The material was peripheral blood, obtained in a trial of Ad26.COV2.S vaccine versus placebo. The origin of the receptors is a person between 18 and 65 years old who received the Ad26.COV2.S COVID-19 vaccine or a placebo.

The genes are TRBV5-8 and TRBJ1-2; tentatively, D is TRBD1 (5 bases). CDR1 SGHTS and CDR2 YDEGEE come from the germline V gene. CDR3 size: 13 residues. Deletions cut 3 bases from V and 4 bases from J, with 10 bases between. DNA of the CDR3: TGTGCCAGCAGCTCGGGGGACTTCTATGGCTACACCTTC. Amino acids: CASSSGDFYGYTF.

The rearrangement joins TRBV9 to TRBJ2-2, with 10 bases aligning to TRBD2. CDR3 length: 17 amino acids. Germline V gene lookup returns CDR1 SGDLS and CDR2 YYNGEE. J was trimmed by 5 bases and V by 0 bases; bases with no gene match: 7. The CDR3 here is CASSVAASGRLTGELFF. The CDR3 DNA sequence: TGTGCCAGCAGCGTAGCGGCTAGCGGGAGACTAACCGGGGAGCTGTTTTTT.

This rearrangement joins TRBV9 to TRBJ1-3; possibly TRBD1 for D (5 bases). Germline CDR1 reads SGDLS; CDR2 reads YYNGEE. V shed 4 bases and J shed 2 bases, with 13 bases lying between them. The CDR3 extends over 15 amino acids. The CDR3 spells CASSPRGTTGNTIYF. In nucleotides, the CDR3 is TGTGCCAGCAGCCCCCGGGGGACTACTGGAAACACCATATATTTT.

The chain couples TRBV5-1 to TRBJ1-1; 7 bases align to TRBD1. This CDR3 region has 13 residues. With V trimmed by 4 bases and J by 4 bases, 4 bases remained unmatched. Per the germline V gene, CDR1 is SGHRS and CDR2 is YFSETQ. Here the CDR3 DNA reads TGCGCCAGCAGCCGTCAGGGGGGCACTGAAGCTTTCTTT. This sequence encodes CASSRQGGTEAFF.

The chain employs TRBV24-1 and TRBJ2-3; 10 positions agree with TRBD1. This CDR3 is built from 17 residues. The trim removed 3 bases at V and 2 bases at J, leaving 7 bases unmatched. CDR1 and CDR2 (germline): KGHDR, SFDVKD. CDR3 residues: CATSDQKDRGNTDTQYF. CDR3 bases: TGTGCCACCAGTGATCAGAAGGACAGGGGGAACACAGATACGCAGTATTTT.

The CDR3 spells CASSVGSTQGEQFF. As DNA, the CDR3 is TGTGCCAGCAGCGTAGGGTCTACCCAGGGTGAGCAGTTCTTC. This rearrangement joins TRBV9 to TRBJ2-1; D might be TRBD1 (5 bases). V gave up 0 bases and J gave up 9 bases, with 13 bases separating them. The CDR3 runs to 14 residues. Germline CDR1 SGDLS, CDR2 YYNGEE. Looking up the rest from reference TRBV9 and TRBJ2-1 gives the full variable domain: DSGVTQTPKHLITATGQRVTLRCSPRSGDLSVYWYQQSLDQGLQFLIQYYNGEERAKGNILERFSAQQFPDLHSELNLSSLELGDSALYFCASSVGSTQGEQFFGPGTRLTVL.

This rearrangement joins TRBV7-9 to TRBJ2-7; D unclear. Trimming left V 2 bases short and J 9 bases short, with 17 bases between. CDR3 length: 14 residues. Germline CDR1 reads SEHNR; CDR2 reads FQNEAQ (reference sequence). CDR3 DNA sequence: TGTGCCAGCAGCTTATCGACCGTCCTGGGCTCGCAGTACTTC. Protein product: CASSLSTVLGSQYF.

This sequence joins TRBV7-9 and TRBJ1-4; D is unresolved. This CDR3 is built from 16 residues. The germline CDR1 and CDR2 sequences are SEHNR and FQNEAQ (reference sequence). Deletions cut 1 base from V and 5 bases from J, with 14 bases between. The CDR3 sequence: CASSLGTSTGNEKLFF. The CDR3, as DNA: TGTGCCAGCAGCTTAGGGACGAGCACTGGAAATGAAAAACTGTTTTTT.

The chain combines TRBV7-2 with TRBJ2-6, with D perhaps being TRBD1 or TRBD2 (5 bases each). Trimming pared 2 bases from V and 2 bases from J, leaving 10 bases between. This CDR3 spans 16 amino acids. CDR1 is SGHTA, CDR2 FQGNSA, per germline. The CDR3 nucleotides are TGTGCCAGCAGCTTATTTCGGGGCACTGGGGCCAACGTCCTGACTTTC. Translated: CASSLFRGTGANVLTF. The variable domain in full, completed from reference TRBV7-2 and TRBJ2-6, reads GAGVSQSPSNKVTEKGKDVELRCDPISGHTALYWYRQSLGQGLEFLIYFQGNSAPDKSGLPSDRFSAERTGGSVSTLTIQRTQQEDSAVYLCASSLFRGTGANVLTFGAGSRLTVL.

The V and J genes are TRBV5-1 and TRBJ2-1; 9 bases align to TRBD1. This CDR3 has 15 residues. Germline CDR1 and CDR2: SGHRS and YFSETQ. V lost 4 bases, J lost 8 bases, and 10 bases stayed unmatched. The CDR3 loop is CASSVNRGRFDEQFF. CDR3 DNA sequence: TGCGCCAGCAGCGTAAACAGGGGGCGCTTCGATGAGCAGTTCTTC.

In this sample, this clone turned up a few times. V is TRBV27 and J is TRBJ1-5, with D unresolved. Trimming shortened V by 1 base and J by 7 bases, and 5 bases separated the two germline ends. Germline CDR1 is MNHEY and CDR2 is SMNVEV (reference sequence). The CDR3 is 12 residues long. The CDR3 sequence: CASSLYGQPQHF. Here the CDR3 DNA reads TGTGCCAGCAGTTTATATGGCCAGCCCCAGCATTTT.

Worth noting for this clone: This specimen includes other DNA sequences encoding the same CDR3. This chain links TRBV29-1 with TRBJ2-7, with D tentatively TRBD1 or TRBD2 (5 bases each). Trimming pared 3 bases from V and 0 bases from J, leaving 9 bases between. The germline V gene has CDR1 SQVTM and CDR2 ANQGSEA. The CDR3 sequence is 13 residues long. In DNA, the CDR3 is TGCAGCGTTGACGGGACGGGCTCCTACGAGCAGTACTTC. It translates to CSVDGTGSYEQYF.

V and J are TRBV6-6 and TRBJ2-5; the D gene is possibly TRBD2 (6 bases). This CDR3 spans 16 amino acids. The V and J ends lost 0 bases and 3 bases respectively, with 14 bases between them. Germline values: CDR1 MNHNY, CDR2 SVGAGI (reference sequence). CDR3 in amino acids: CASSYSTGRQEETQYF. DNA for the CDR3: TGTGCCAGCAGTTACTCGACCGGGAGACAAGAAGAGACCCAGTACTTC.

The count of this clone is one. The chain uses TRBV5-4 and TRBJ1-3; perhaps TRBD1 as D (5 bases). With 2 bases removed from V and 4 bases from J, the gap between germline ends came to 10 bases. The CDR3 runs 14 residues. The germline V gene encodes CDR1 SGHNT and CDR2 YYREEE (reference sequence). CDR3 DNA sequence: TGTGCCAGCAGCTTTTCCACAGGAGGAAACACCATATATTTT. Its protein product is CASSFSTGGNTIYF.

This chain joins TRBV27 and TRBJ2-1; D is undetermined. The CDR3 covers 16 residues. CDR1 is MNHEY, CDR2 SMNVEV, per germline (reference sequence). Trimming stripped 5 bases from V and 4 bases from J, with 18 bases between. The CDR3 here is CASSRYRREAYNEQFF. DNA for the CDR3: TGTGCCAGCAGTCGATATCGGCGTGAGGCGTACAATGAGCAGTTCTTC.

This clone was seen a handful of times. The chain links TRBV27 to TRBJ2-5; TRBD2 aligns across 7 bases. In germline, CDR1 is MNHEY, CDR2 SMNVEV (reference sequence). The V and J ends lost 2 bases and 7 bases, in that order; junction bases with no gene match: 1. The CDR3 runs 12 residues. The CDR3 loop is CASSLRGGTQYF. DNA of the CDR3: TGTGCCAGCAGTTTACGCGGGGGGACCCAGTACTTC.

The rearrangement links TRBV7-7 to TRBJ2-2; no definite D call. Trimming left V 1 base short and J 5 bases short, with 5 bases between. This CDR3 is built from 13 residues. Germline CDR1 is SSHAT and CDR2 is FNYEAQ (reference sequence). The CDR3 region has the DNA TGTGCCAGCAGCTTAGACCGAACCGGGGAGCTGTTTTTT. Its protein is CASSLDRTGELFF.

The chain is built from TRBV5-1 and TRBJ2-3; 14 positions match TRBD2. After removal of 3 bases from V and 4 bases from J, the junction contained 1 base not matched to a gene. CDR1 and CDR2 from the germline V gene are SGHRS and YFSETQ. The CDR3 spans 15 residues. As DNA, the CDR3 is TGCGCCAGCAGCTCGGGACTAGCGGGAGCAGATACGCAGTATTTT. Translation: CASSSGLAGADTQYF.

V is TRBV6-2 or TRBV6-3 and J is TRBJ2-3; 8 bases agree with TRBD2. The CDR3 is 17 residues long. CDR1 MNHEY and CDR2 SVGEGT come from the germline V gene. V dropped 0 bases and J dropped 0; count of bases not matched to a gene: 5. For the CDR3, the DNA is TGTGCCAGCAGTTACTCGACTCGCGGGAGGAGCACAGATACGCAGTATTTT. Amino acids: CASSYSTRGRSTDTQYF.

V gene TRBV28 combines with J gene TRBJ2-5, with 11 bases identical to TRBD1. The CDR3 loop spans 16 amino acids. Germline values: CDR1 MDHEN, CDR2 SYDVKM. Trimming at V came to 5 bases and at J to 5 bases, leaving 10 bases not matched to a gene. CDR3 sequence (DNA): TGTGCCAGCAGTCTTACGTGGACAGGGGGCTTGGAGACCCAGTACTTC. Amino acid sequence: CASSLTWTGGLETQYF.

The chain combines TRBV6-2 or TRBV6-3 with TRBJ2-1; possibly TRBD2 for D (5 bases). V dropped 4 bases and J dropped 5 bases, with 6 bases sitting between them. Germline CDR1 reads MNHEY; CDR2 reads SVGEGT. This CDR3 contains 12 residues. The CDR3 sequence is CASSFGNNEQFF. DNA of the CDR3: TGTGCCAGCAGTTTCGGGAACAATGAGCAGTTCTTC.